The 32 T cell receptor beta chains listed next were all sequenced from one sample in a study of blood T cell repertoires in COVID-19. Here immunoSEQ multiplex PCR was the method, and the copy in TCRdb shows in-frame clones only, minus some. This sample has over 300,000 clones, with around 83% found just once. The material sequenced was peripheral blood. The receptors shown here come from a woman in her 50s with acute or convalescent COVID-19.

The chain has TRBV5-5 and TRBJ1-4, with 8 bases identical to TRBD1. The CDR3 is 18 amino acids. CDR1 SGHKS and CDR2 YYEKEE come from the germline V gene (reference sequence). J lost 2 bases, V lost 2 bases, and 11 bases had no gene match. This CDR3 reads CASSFTTGEKGTNEKLFF. The CDR3, as DNA: TGTGCCAGCAGCTTCACGACAGGGGAGAAGGGGACTAATGAAAAACTGTTTTTT.

V usage is TRBV6-6 and J usage is TRBJ1-4; a weak D match, TRBD1 (5 bases). V was pared by 2 bases and J by 13 bases, with 11 bases between. Germline V lookup: CDR1 MNHNY, CDR2 SVGAGI (reference sequence). The CDR3 is made up of 12 amino acids. CDR3 DNA: TGTGCCAGCAGTTACGGGGCAGGGATACTGTTTTTT. It specifies CASSYGAGILFF.

The rearrangement uses TRBV4-3 and TRBJ1-4; D gene ambiguous. CDR3 length equals 14 residues. CDR1 and CDR2 from the germline V gene are LGHNA and YSLEER. V gave up 4 bases and J gave up 3 bases, with 9 bases separating them. CDR3 sequence: CASSPEPSNEKLFF. CDR3 in DNA: TGCGCCAGCAGCCCGGAGCCGTCTAATGAAAAACTGTTTTTT.

The rearrangement links TRBV5-1 to TRBJ1-5; D not certain. Trimming left V 0 bases short and J 3 bases short, with 7 bases between. From germline, CDR1 is SGHRS and CDR2 YFSETQ. This CDR3 region has 14 residues. CDR3: CASSLDGFNQPQHF. The CDR3 DNA reads TGCGCCAGCAGCTTGGACGGGTTCAATCAGCCCCAGCATTTT.

This chain joins TRBV19 and TRBJ2-5; 9 bases are a match to TRBD1. Trimming removed 5 bases from V and 0 bases from J; junction bases left unmatched: 7. The CDR3 consists of 16 residues. From germline, CDR1 is LNHDA and CDR2 SQIVND (reference sequence). The CDR3: CASSASDRGDQETQYF. CDR3 nucleotide sequence: TGTGCCAGTAGTGCTTCCGACAGGGGGGACCAAGAGACCCAGTACTTC. The variable domain in full, with the rest retrieved from reference TRBV19 and TRBJ2-5, is DGGITQSPKYLFRKEGQNVTLSCEQNLNHDAMYWYRQDPGQGLRLIYYSQIVNDFQKGDIAEGYSVSREKKESFPLTVTSAQKNPTAFYLCASSASDRGDQETQYFGPGTRLLVL.

This chain uses TRBV11-2 with TRBJ2-3; perhaps TRBD1 as D (6 bases). The CDR3 is 14 amino acids. V was cut by 3 bases and J by 5 bases, with 12 bases left in between. Germline V CDR1 and CDR2: SGHAT, FQNNGV. DNA of the CDR3: TGTGCCAGCAGCTTTTGGACAGCTGAAGATACGCAGTATTTT. Translated, it gives CASSFWTAEDTQYF. The full variable domain, completed using reference TRBV11-2 and TRBJ2-3, is EAGVAQSPRYKIIEKRQSVAFWCNPISGHATLYWYQQILGQGPKLLIQFQNNGVVDDSQLPKDRFSAERLKGVDSTLKIQPAKLEDSAVYLCASSFWTAEDTQYFGPGTRLTVL.

The CDR3 sequence is CASSQDPGTATNEKLFF. The CDR3 nucleotides are TGTGCCAGCAGCCAAGACCCCGGGACAGCAACTAATGAAAAACTGTTTTTT. J is TRBJ1-4 and V is TRBV3-1 (or the pseudogene TRBV3-2); 7 bases align to TRBD1. CDR1 and CDR2 from the germline V gene are LGHDT and YNNKEL (reference sequence). This CDR3 is built from 17 residues. Trimming took 0 bases from V and 0 from J; bases not matched to a gene: 4.

A single count supports this clone. This rearrangement joins TRBV19 to TRBJ1-2; the D gene is possibly TRBD1 (5 bases). CDR3 length: 14 amino acids. V lost 5 bases to trimming and J lost 3 bases, with 13 bases between them. CDR1 and CDR2 (germline): LNHDA, SQIVND (reference sequence). CDR3 loop: CASSVGWGDYGYTF. In DNA form, the CDR3 reads TGTGCCAGTAGTGTGGGGTGGGGCGACTATGGCTACACCTTC.

The gene calls are TRBV7-9 and TRBJ1-1; 8 bases line up with TRBD1. Germline loops: CDR1 SEHNR, CDR2 FQNEAQ (reference sequence). J gave up 7 bases and V 5 bases, and 3 bases lay outside the gene matches. The length of the CDR3 is 12 residues. DNA of the CDR3: TGTGCCAGCAGCCGAGGACAGGGTGAAGCTTTCTTT. Residues: CASSRGQGEAFF.

The chain combines TRBV5-4 with TRBJ1-2; no reliable D call. The V gene lost 0 bases and the J gene lost 2 bases, with 5 bases spanning the gap. The CDR3 is 13 residues long. CDR1 SGHNT and CDR2 YYREEE come from the germline V gene (reference sequence). This CDR3 reads CASSLGRNYGYTF. In DNA, the CDR3 is TGTGCCAGCAGCTTGGGGCGGAACTATGGCTACACCTTC.

This clone was recorded once. The J gene is TRBJ1-4, the V gene TRBV5-6; D may be TRBD1 (6 bases). This CDR3 has 16 residues. Germline V gene sequence: CDR1 SGHDT, CDR2 YYEEEE. The V and J ends lost 4 bases and 0 bases respectively, with 13 bases between them. CDR3 protein: CASSAGTPATNEKLFF. The CDR3 region has the DNA TGTGCCAGCAGCGCCGGGACACCAGCAACTAATGAAAAACTGTTTTTT.

Written as DNA, the CDR3 is TGTGCCAGCTCATCTAGGACAGGGGAAGGAGGCTACACCTTC. This codes for CASSSRTGEGGYTF. V is TRBV18 and J is TRBJ1-2; 9 bases are a match to TRBD1. V trimming: 5 bases; J trimming: 8 bases; junction bases outside the gene matches: 9. This CDR3 comprises 14 residues. Germline CDR1 is KGHSH and CDR2 is LQKENI.

This clone appeared once. The chain employs TRBV5-4 and TRBJ2-1; D is possibly TRBD2 (5 bases). The germline V and J ends were trimmed by 3 bases and 5 bases, with 15 bases remaining between them. Germline lookup yields CDR1 SGHNT and CDR2 YYREEE (reference sequence). CDR3 size: 15 residues. The CDR3 here is CASSSAGRLDNEQFF. The CDR3 bases are TGTGCCAGCAGCTCTGCGGGCAGGCTTGACAATGAGCAGTTCTTC.

The chain carries TRBV7-2 and TRBJ1-2; TRBD1 is a possible D gene (5 bases). CDR1 and CDR2 (germline): SGHTA, FQGNSA. The CDR3 length is 16 residues. V was cut by 5 bases and J by 3 bases, with 19 bases left in between. The CDR3: CASSRGGSGRDYGYTF. The CDR3 bases are TGTGCCAGCAGCCGGGGGGGGAGCGGCAGGGACTATGGCTACACCTTC.

The chain links TRBV6-1 to TRBJ2-7; 8 bases map to TRBD1. V lost 2 bases and J lost 0; bases outside the gene matches: 3. Germline V CDR1 and CDR2: MNHNS, SASEGT. CDR3 length equals 15 residues. The CDR3 coding sequence is TGTGCCAGCAGTGAAAGGACAGGGAGCTCCTACGAGCAGTACGTC. This encodes CASSERTGSSYEQYV.

This chain connects TRBV2 to TRBJ1-2, with TRBD1 identical over 11 bases. From germline, CDR1 is SNHLY and CDR2 FYNNEI. The CDR3 is made up of 17 amino acids. V gave up 5 bases and J gave up 3 bases; unmatched junction bases: 11. The CDR3 protein is CASSQPGQGVRDYGYTF. The CDR3 DNA follows: TGTGCCAGCAGTCAACCGGGACAGGGGGTTCGAGACTATGGCTACACCTTC. Full variable domain (outside the CDR3, taken from reference TRBV2 and TRBJ1-2): EPEVTQTPSHQVTQMGQEVILRCVPISNHLYFYWYRQILGQKVEFLVSFYNNEISEKSEIFDDQFSVERPDGSNFTLKIRSTKLEDSAMYFCASSQPGQGVRDYGYTFGSGTRLTVV.

The chain is built from TRBV7-8 and TRBJ1-4; TRBD1 might be the D (5 bases). The CDR3 extends over 15 amino acids. Germline CDR1 and CDR2: SGHVS and FQNEAQ. Trimming removed 1 base at V and 8 bases at J, with 14 bases between. As DNA, the CDR3 is TGTGCCAGCAGCTTAGTAGCGGGGCTCGGGGAAAAACTGTTTTTT. It is translated as CASSLVAGLGEKLFF.

The chain uses TRBV5-6 and TRBJ1-6; D not resolved. From germline, CDR1 is SGHDT and CDR2 YYEEEE. The CDR3 has 14 residues. Trimming removed 1 base at V and 4 bases at J, with 6 bases between. The CDR3 nucleotides are TGTGCCAGCAGCTTGAGAGGTTATAATTCACCCCTCCACTTT. Residues: CASSLRGYNSPLHF.

This chain connects TRBV7-2 to TRBJ1-3; 8 nucleotides align to TRBD1. With 2 bases clipped from V and 6 bases from J, the junction kept 6 bases outside the gene matches. The germline V gene encodes CDR1 SGHTA and CDR2 FQGNSA. The CDR3 contains 15 residues. The CDR3 is CASSLFQGAENTIYF. The CDR3 nucleotides are TGTGCCAGCAGCTTATTCCAGGGGGCAGAAAACACCATATATTTT. The whole variable domain, remainder taken from reference TRBV7-2 and TRBJ1-3, is GAGVSQSPSNKVTEKGKDVELRCDPISGHTALYWYRQSLGQGLEFLIYFQGNSAPDKSGLPSDRFSAERTGGSVSTLTIQRTQQEDSAVYLCASSLFQGAENTIYFGEGSWLTVV.

The J gene is TRBJ1-1, the V gene TRBV29-1; D remains ambiguous. The CDR3 has 10 amino acids. V was shortened by 6 bases and J by 4 bases, with 6 bases between the two germline ends. CDR1 and CDR2 (germline): SQVTM, ANQGSEA. CDR3 protein: CSVEVTEAFF. The CDR3, as DNA: TGCAGCGTGGAGGTCACTGAAGCTTTCTTT.

This chain joins TRBV10-3 and TRBJ1-4, with 10 bases aligning to TRBD1. CDR3 length equals 17 residues. Trimming cost V 4 bases and J 4 bases; bases outside gene matches: 9. Germline assignment: CDR1 ENHRY and CDR2 SYGVKD. The CDR3 loop is CAISGDRGLHGNEKLFF. The CDR3 DNA reads TGTGCCATCAGTGGTGACAGGGGGCTTCATGGTAATGAAAAACTGTTTTTT.

The chain couples TRBV2 to TRBJ2-7; D may be TRBD2 (5 bases). The CDR3 has 13 residues. CDR1 is SNHLY and CDR2 is FYNNEI in the germline V gene. V was clipped by 6 bases and J by 0 bases, with 9 bases between them. The CDR3: CASRLAGSYEQYF. For the CDR3, the DNA is TGTGCCAGCAGACTGGCGGGCTCCTACGAGCAGTACTTC.

The rearrangement links TRBV28 to TRBJ1-2, with D unresolved. CDR1 is MDHEN and CDR2 is SYDVKM in the germline V gene. This CDR3 has 12 amino acids. V was cut by 6 bases and J by 4 bases, with 9 bases left in between. The CDR3 coding sequence is TGTGCCAGCAGCCCGGGGTCCTATGGCTACACCTTC. It yields the protein CASSPGSYGYTF.

Regarding this clone: Compared with germline, one end of the junction differs, possibly owing to a read error. This chain joins TRBV6-2 or TRBV6-3 and TRBJ2-7; D is ambiguous. Looked up from germline, CDR1 is MNHEY and CDR2 is SVGEGT. The CDR3 sequence is 13 residues long. CDR3 sequence: CASRYYRTYEQYF. CDR3 nucleotide sequence: TGTGCCAGCAGGTACTATAGAACCTACGAGCAGTACTTC.

This chain links TRBV7-9 with TRBJ1-3; 8 nucleotides match TRBD1. V lost 3 bases to trimming and J lost 0 bases; unmatched junction nucleotides: 1. CDR3 length: 15 amino acids. The germline V gene has CDR1 SEHNR and CDR2 FQNEAQ (reference sequence). The CDR3 sequence is CASSFRGLSGNTIYF. The CDR3 DNA follows: TGTGCCAGCAGCTTCAGGGGGCTCTCTGGAAACACCATATATTTT.

The rearrangement links TRBV10-2 to TRBJ2-1; a possible D gene is TRBD2 (6 bases). From germline, CDR1 is WSHSY and CDR2 SAAADI. Trimming shortened V by 7 bases and J by 5 bases, and 15 bases separated the two germline ends. CDR3 length: 14 amino acids. The CDR3 DNA reads TGCGCCAGCACCACCGGCGGGGTGGACAATGAGCAGTTCTTC. Its translation: CASTTGGVDNEQFF.

The chain combines TRBV5-6 with TRBJ2-7; D possibly corresponds to TRBD2 (5 bases). Trimming left V 2 bases short and J 3 bases short, with 12 bases between. Germline V gene data show CDR1 as SGHDT and CDR2 as YYEEEE. The CDR3 is 14 amino acids. The DNA for the CDR3 is TGTGCCAGCAGCTTTGGACTCGGGAACTACGAGCAGTACTTC. It specifies CASSFGLGNYEQYF.

A single count supports this clone. The chain employs TRBV5-1 and TRBJ2-5, with 9 bases that match TRBD2. J lost 5 bases, V lost 2 bases, and 10 bases had no gene match. The CDR3 extends over 16 amino acids. Germline CDR1 and CDR2: SGHRS and YFSETQ. In DNA form, the CDR3 reads TGCGCCAGCAGCTTACACGCGGGAGGGCCGAGGGAGACCCAGTACTTC. Translating it yields CASSLHAGGPRETQYF.

This clone was detected a few times. V and J are TRBV30 and TRBJ1-4; D perhaps matches TRBD1 (6 bases). The germline CDR1 and CDR2 sequences are GTSNPN and SVGIG (reference sequence). This CDR3 is built from 12 residues. The V gene lost 6 bases and the J gene lost 8 bases, with 13 bases spanning the gap. CDR3 bases: TGTGCCTGCCGGACAGCGGGGGAAAAACTGTTTTTT. Protein sequence: CACRTAGEKLFF.

J is TRBJ1-4 and V is TRBV30; 8 bases map to TRBD1. The CDR3 spans 14 residues. With V trimmed by 4 bases and J by 3 bases, 4 bases remained unmatched. Looked up from germline, CDR1 is GTSNPN and CDR2 is SVGIG (reference sequence). CDR3 protein: CAWTTGGANEKLFF. The CDR3 coding sequence is TGTGCCTGGACAACAGGGGGTGCTAATGAAAAACTGTTTTTT.

The chain recombines TRBV6-6 with TRBJ1-5; a weak D match, TRBD1 (6 bases). The CDR3 is made up of 15 amino acids. Germline V gene lookup returns CDR1 MNHNY and CDR2 SVGAGI (reference sequence). V lost 4 bases and J 3 bases, leaving 13 bases between the germline ends. As DNA, the CDR3 is TGTGCCAGCAGTTTCACGACAGGACCCAATCAGCCCCAGCATTTT. Translated, it gives CASSFTTGPNQPQHF.

The chain recombines TRBV7-2 with TRBJ2-1, with TRBD1 matching over 8 bases. The CDR3 runs to 15 residues. V lost 5 bases to trimming and J lost 4 bases; unmatched junction nucleotides: 7. In germline, CDR1 is SGHTA, CDR2 FQGNSA. CDR3 sequence: CASSTTGTGYNEQFF. The CDR3 DNA reads as TGTGCCAGCAGCACAACCGGGACAGGATACAATGAGCAGTTCTTC.